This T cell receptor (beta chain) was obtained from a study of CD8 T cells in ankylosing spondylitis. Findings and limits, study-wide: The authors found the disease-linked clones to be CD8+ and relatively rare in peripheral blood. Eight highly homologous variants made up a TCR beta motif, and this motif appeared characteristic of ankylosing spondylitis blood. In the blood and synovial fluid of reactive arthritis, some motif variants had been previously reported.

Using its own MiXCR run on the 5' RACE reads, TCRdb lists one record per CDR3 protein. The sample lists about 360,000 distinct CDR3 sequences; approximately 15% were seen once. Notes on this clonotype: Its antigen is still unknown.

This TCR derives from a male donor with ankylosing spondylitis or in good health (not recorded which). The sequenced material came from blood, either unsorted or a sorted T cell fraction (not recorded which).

CDR3 region: CASGLSGRSDEQFF. Written as DNA, the CDR3 is TGCGCCAGCGGGCTCAGCGGGAGGTCCGATGAGCAGTTCTTC. The chain carries TRBV5-1 and TRBJ2-1; 9 positions agree with TRBD2. With V trimmed by 7 bases and J by 8 bases, 10 bases remained unmatched. The germline gives CDR1 SGHRS, CDR2 YFSETQ. CDR3 length equals 14 residues. Combining the CDR3 with reference TRBV5-1 and TRBJ2-1 gives the whole variable domain KAGVTQTPRYLIKTRGQQVTLSCSPISGHRSVSWYQQTPGQGLQFLFEYFSETQRNKGNFPGRFSGRQFSNSRSEMNVSTLELGDSALYLCASGLSGRSDEQFFGPGTRLTVL.